This T cell receptor (beta chain) was documented in a study of CD8 T cells in ankylosing spondylitis. Study results and limitations: Characteristic of ankylosing spondylitis blood, it appeared, was a TCR beta motif comprising eight highly homologous variants. Significantly higher representation of disease-linked clones was reported for matched ankylosing spondylitis synovial fluid. A CD8+ phenotype characterized the disease-linked clones, which were relatively rare in peripheral blood.

Comments on this clonotype: Its antigen is still unknown.

Molecular-barcoded quantitative 5'-RACE produced these TCR beta libraries. TCRdb recomputed calls from the 5' RACE reads with MiXCR, one row per CDR3 protein. The sample consists of around 770,000 distinct CDR3 sequences, 15% to 20% of them appearing once. The germline V and J ends were trimmed by 4 bases and 9 bases, with 17 bases remaining between them. The germline CDR1 and CDR2 sequences are SGHRS and YFSETQ. The CDR3 contains 15 residues. The chain carries TRBV5-1 and TRBJ1-6; D ambiguous. Sequenced material: blood, either unsorted or a sorted T cell fraction (not recorded which). The sequence derives from a male donor with ankylosing spondylitis. The CDR3 region is CASSLVSPGSSPLHF. The CDR3, as DNA: TGCGCCAGCAGCCTCGTTTCCCCCGGGTCTTCACCCCTCCACTTT.